The 27 T cell receptor beta chains reported below all come from one sample, sequenced in a study of T cell responses to AZD1222 COVID-19 vaccine. The protocol was immunoSEQ multiplex PCR, while the TCRdb copy is restricted to in-frame clones and leaves out a portion. This table holds 25,000 to 35,000 clones, approximately 90% found once. Source: peripheral blood, taken on day 0 of AZD1222 vaccination. All receptors derive from an adult in good health.

The table lists this clone with a count of one. V and J are TRBV27 and TRBJ2-2, with 9 bases that match TRBD1. The CDR3 is made up of 15 amino acids. Trimming removed 6 bases from V and 2 bases from J; junction bases left unmatched: 4. CDR1 is MNHEY and CDR2 is SMNVEV in the germline V gene (reference sequence). The CDR3 here is CASRRDRANTGELFF. DNA for the CDR3: TGTGCCAGCAGGAGGGACAGGGCTAACACCGGGGAGCTGTTTTTT.

This clone was detected a few times. This chain connects TRBV12-3 or TRBV12-4 to TRBJ2-3; D is perhaps TRBD1 (5 bases). Trimming removed 11 bases from V and 3 bases from J, with 15 bases in between. This CDR3 has 13 residues. The CDR3 is CASRGDGTDTQYF. CDR3 nucleotides: TGTGCCTCAAGGGGCGACGGAACAGATACGCAGTATTTT.

The rearrangement joins TRBV30 to TRBJ2-7; 7 nucleotides agree with TRBD1. V gave up 2 bases and J gave up 0 bases; unmatched junction bases: 10. The CDR3 length is 16 residues. Germline values: CDR1 GTSNPN, CDR2 SVGIG (reference sequence). CDR3 in amino acids: CAWSRSGQRISYEQYF. For the CDR3, the DNA is TGTGCCTGGAGTAGGTCGGGACAGAGGATCTCCTACGAGCAGTACTTC.

The chain's CDR3 is CASSAETGPGYGYTF. CDR3 DNA sequence: TGTGCCAGCAGCGCAGAGACAGGGCCGGGCTATGGCTACACCTTC. J is TRBJ1-2 and V is TRBV9; 7 bases agree with TRBD1. CDR3 size: 15 residues. Losses at the gene ends were 3 bases for V and 4 bases for J; bases not matched to a gene: 9. CDR1 and CDR2 from the germline V gene are SGDLS and YYNGEE.

The V and J genes are TRBV12-3 or TRBV12-4 and TRBJ2-2, with TRBD1 as a possible D gene (5 bases). V shed 6 bases and J shed 3 bases, with 8 bases lying between them. CDR3 size: 13 residues. The CDR3 spells CASRGRDTGELFF. CDR3 DNA: TGTGCCAGCAGAGGCAGGGACACCGGGGAGCTGTTTTTT.

V is TRBV5-1 and J is TRBJ2-5; 7 bases are shared with TRBD2. This CDR3 has 16 amino acids. Losses at the gene ends were 0 bases for V and 0 bases for J; bases not matched to a gene: 5. Germline CDR1 and CDR2: SGHRS and YFSETQ. The CDR3 sequence: CASSLGAGLDQETQYF. The CDR3 region has the DNA TGCGCCAGCAGCTTGGGGGCCGGACTAGACCAAGAGACCCAGTACTTC. Full variable domain (remainder filled in from reference TRBV5-1 and TRBJ2-5): KAGVTQTPRYLIKTRGQQVTLSCSPISGHRSVSWYQQTPGQGLQFLFEYFSETQRNKGNFPGRFSGRQFSNSRSEMNVSTLELGDSALYLCASSLGAGLDQETQYFGPGTRLLVL.

The CDR3 spells CASSLGQGSGNEKLFF. The DNA of the CDR3 is TGTGCCAGCAGCTTGGGACAGGGCAGTGGAAATGAAAAACTGTTTTTT. The chain couples TRBV7-9 to TRBJ1-4; 9 positions agree with TRBD1. CDR3 size: 16 residues. Germline CDR1 is SEHNR and CDR2 is FQNEAQ (reference sequence). Trimming removed 3 bases from V and 5 bases from J; junction bases left unmatched: 7.

The gene calls are TRBV19 and TRBJ1-2; 8 bases align to TRBD1. V lost 3 bases and J lost 6; bases outside the gene matches: 6. The CDR3 spans 14 residues. In germline, CDR1 is LNHDA, CDR2 SQIVND (reference sequence). The CDR3 spells CASSIRTGLNGYTF. The CDR3 coding sequence is TGTGCCAGTAGTATCCGGACAGGGTTGAATGGCTACACCTTC.

The chain uses TRBV18 and TRBJ1-2; the D is unclear. The CDR3 has 14 residues. Trimming shortened V by 1 base and J by 0 bases, and 6 bases separated the two germline ends. Germline V CDR1 and CDR2: KGHSH, LQKENI. CDR3 DNA: TGTGCCAGCTCACCACTGGACGCTAACTATGGCTACACCTTC. Protein: CASSPLDANYGYTF.

This chain links TRBV29-1 with TRBJ1-1; D uncertain. Germline assignment: CDR1 SQVTM and CDR2 ANQGSEA. The germline V and J ends were trimmed by 3 bases and 12 bases, with 8 bases remaining between them. This CDR3 is 9 amino acids long. CDR3 sequence (DNA): TGCAGCGTTGATCGGAGTACTTTCTTT. Translating it yields CSVDRSTFF.

The chain carries TRBV4-3 and TRBJ2-3; D ambiguous. The CDR3 totals 12 residues. CDR1 and CDR2 from the germline V gene are LGHNA and YSLEER. V was cut by 0 bases and J by 7 bases, with 5 bases left in between. The CDR3 nucleotides read TGCGCCAGCAGCCAAGACAGATATACGCAGTATTTT. It yields the protein CASSQDRYTQYF.

The chain employs TRBV12-5 and TRBJ1-2; TRBD1 matches at 7 bases. V was pared by 6 bases and J by 2 bases, with 3 bases of the junction left unmatched. The germline CDR1 and CDR2 sequences are LGHNT and FRNRAP. The CDR3 consists of 13 residues. The chain's CDR3 is CASGSDRNYGYTF. DNA for the CDR3: TGTGCTAGTGGCTCGGACAGGAACTATGGCTACACCTTC.

The chain recombines TRBV7-8 with TRBJ2-5; D is perhaps TRBD1 (6 bases). CDR1 SGHVS and CDR2 FQNEAQ come from the germline V gene. Trimming left V 0 bases short and J 5 bases short, with 13 bases between. The CDR3 is 15 amino acids. DNA for the CDR3: TGTGCCAGCAGCTTAGCGGGGGCGGAAGGGGAGACCCAGTACTTC. As protein: CASSLAGAEGETQYF.

This chain links TRBV7-8 with TRBJ2-1, with 8 nucleotides matching TRBD2. The CDR3 has 14 residues. V dropped 3 bases and J dropped 5; count of bases not matched to a gene: 3. CDR1 is SGHVS, CDR2 FQNEAQ, per germline. The CDR3 nucleotides read TGTGCCAGCAGCTTCCTGACTAGCGACAATGAGCAGTTCTTC. Translating it yields CASSFLTSDNEQFF.

V gene TRBV30 combines with J gene TRBJ2-7; D possibly corresponds to TRBD1 (5 bases). Germline-derived CDR1 and CDR2 are GTSNPN and SVGIG (reference sequence). With 0 bases removed from V and 0 bases from J, the gap between germline ends came to 9 bases. This CDR3 comprises 14 residues. The CDR3 reads CAWSVVQGSYEQYF. In DNA, the CDR3 is TGTGCCTGGAGTGTAGTGCAGGGCTCCTACGAGCAGTACTTC.

The chain carries TRBV6-4 and TRBJ2-2; 8 bases align to TRBD1. J was trimmed by 1 base and V by 5 bases; bases with no gene match: 3. Germline V gives CDR1 MRHNA, CDR2 SNTAGT. The CDR3 is 15 amino acids. Here the CDR3 DNA reads TGTGCCAGCAGTCCCGGGACAGGGAACACCGGGGAGCTGTTTTTT. Protein sequence: CASSPGTGNTGELFF.

The chain recombines TRBV4-3 with TRBJ1-2, with D tentatively TRBD1 (5 bases). From germline, CDR1 is LGHNA and CDR2 YSLEER. CDR3 length: 14 residues. V was trimmed by 0 bases and J by 8 bases, leaving 13 bases between them. The CDR3 loop reads CASSQDLGAGGYTF. CDR3 in DNA: TGCGCCAGCAGCCAAGATCTTGGGGCGGGCGGCTACACCTTC.

The chain joins TRBV5-8 to TRBJ1-3, with TRBD1 as a possible D gene (5 bases). The CDR3 totals 15 residues. The germline V gene encodes CDR1 SGHTS and CDR2 YDEGEE. V was trimmed by 0 bases and J by 0 bases, leaving 7 bases between them. DNA of the CDR3: TGTGCCAGCAGCTTGGTACAGGTCTCTGGAAACACCATATATTTT. It is translated as CASSLVQVSGNTIYF.

V is TRBV19 and J is TRBJ2-1, with 7 positions matching TRBD1. CDR1 and CDR2 (germline): LNHDA, SQIVND (reference sequence). The CDR3 is made up of 15 amino acids. The trim removed 6 bases at V and 3 bases at J, leaving 8 bases unmatched. CDR3 protein: CASRQTGNSYNEQFF. The CDR3 DNA is TGTGCCAGTAGGCAGACAGGGAATAGCTACAATGAGCAGTTCTTC.

This chain links TRBV5-1 with TRBJ1-1; a possible D gene is TRBD1 (5 bases). CDR3 length equals 15 residues. With 4 bases removed from V and 2 bases from J, the gap between germline ends came to 15 bases. Germline V gene sequence: CDR1 SGHRS, CDR2 YFSETQ. The CDR3 DNA reads TGCGCCAGCAGCCCGGGACGGATTGTCAACACTGAAGCTTTCTTT. Translated, it gives CASSPGRIVNTEAFF.

A single count supports this clone. The chain combines TRBV19 with TRBJ2-1, with 7 bases aligning to TRBD1. Losses at the gene ends were 5 bases for V and 5 bases for J; bases not matched to a gene: 6. Germline CDR1 reads LNHDA; CDR2 reads SQIVND (reference sequence). The CDR3 runs to 14 residues. The CDR3 region is CASSPRQGNNEQFF. The DNA of the CDR3 is TGTGCCAGTAGTCCTAGACAGGGAAACAATGAGCAGTTCTTC.

J is TRBJ2-1 and V is TRBV28; D gene uncertain. V was pared by 8 bases and J by 10 bases, with 9 bases between. The CDR3 extends over 10 amino acids. Germline V gene data show CDR1 as MDHEN and CDR2 as SYDVKM. Written as DNA, the CDR3 is TGTGCCAGCGGTGTGGGCGAGCAGTTCTTC. Translated: CASGVGEQFF.

V usage is TRBV5-4 and J usage is TRBJ2-7; 8 bases fit TRBD1. This CDR3 contains 15 residues. Germline lookup yields CDR1 SGHNT and CDR2 YYREEE (reference sequence). Trimming cost V 4 bases and J 6 bases; bases outside gene matches: 12. The CDR3 protein is CASSHRDRHLFEQYF. The CDR3 bases are TGTGCCAGCAGCCACCGGGACAGGCATCTTTTCGAGCAGTACTTC.

The gene calls are TRBV3-1 (or the pseudogene TRBV3-2) and TRBJ1-2, with D uncertain. CDR1 LGHDT and CDR2 YNNKEL come from the germline V gene (reference sequence). Trimming stripped 6 bases from V and 1 base from J, with 15 bases between. CDR3 length: 15 amino acids. CDR3 bases: TGTGCCAGCAGGCACGGCGGCTATGTTAACTATGGCTACACCTTC. This encodes CASRHGGYVNYGYTF.

The CDR3 DNA reads TGTGCCAGCAGTGAGTCCCTCTCGGTCGGAGCTTTCTTT. Its protein is CASSESLSVGAFF. The J gene is TRBJ1-1, the V gene TRBV6-1; D ambiguous. The germline CDR1 and CDR2 sequences are MNHNS and SASEGT. The V end was cut by 3 bases, the J end by 10 bases, with 15 bases between. This CDR3 is built from 13 residues.

The gene calls are TRBV11-2 and TRBJ1-2; D is uncertain. Between the trimmed V and J ends, which lost 4 bases and 9 bases, there was a span of 18 bases. There are 14 residues in the CDR3. The germline V gene encodes CDR1 SGHAT and CDR2 FQNNGV. CDR3 amino acids: CASSSLARSYRYTF. In DNA form, the CDR3 reads TGTGCCAGCAGCTCACTAGCAAGGTCTTATCGCTACACCTTC.

The rearrangement uses TRBV9 and TRBJ1-3; TRBD1 might be the D (5 bases). Germline V CDR1 and CDR2: SGDLS, YYNGEE. V shed 2 bases and J shed 1 base, with 10 bases lying between them. The CDR3 totals 15 residues. The CDR3 here is CASSVTSGSGNTIYF. For the CDR3, the DNA is TGTGCCAGCAGCGTGACTTCAGGGTCTGGAAACACCATATATTTT.